This TCR beta chain was sequenced during a study of CD8+ T cells in alopecia areata. This clone was detected a few times. Other DNA variants within this sample encode the same CDR3. The sequencing template was cDNA reverse transcribed from extracted RNA. The method was immunoSEQ multiplex PCR; TCRdb's version includes in-frame clones alone and lacks a portion of them. The sample includes under 130,000 clones, approximately 58% of them seen just once. From germline, CDR1 is GTSNPN and CDR2 SVGIG (reference sequence). This CDR3 contains 11 residues. V was clipped by 0 bases and J by 9 bases, with 6 bases between them.

The sample was CD4+ T cells sorted from blood. This receptor was taken from a human donor in good health. The chain couples TRBV30 to TRBJ2-1, with D perhaps TRBD1 (6 bases). CDR3 bases: TGTGCCTGGAGTGTAGGGGGTGAGCAGTTCTTC. This encodes CAWSVGGEQFF.